This passage covers 24 T cell receptor beta chains from one sample sequenced in a study of Ad26.COV2.S vaccination and SARS-CoV-2 variants. Treatment: 19 received Ad26.COV2.S at low or high dose, single or two shots; about 5 received placebo; per-sample allocation not given. Sampling occurred on day 63 after the first vaccine or placebo injection. Only in-frame clones appear in the TCRdb table, and some are missing; sequencing was by immunoSEQ multiplex PCR. The sample lists about 400,000 clones; 89% were seen once. The input for sequencing was peripheral blood, taken in a trial of Ad26.COV2.S vaccine versus placebo. The receptors shown here come from a person between 18 and 65 years old who received the Ad26.COV2.S COVID-19 vaccine or a placebo.

V usage is TRBV9 and J usage is TRBJ2-3; D is unresolved. Trimming removed 4 bases at V and 0 bases at J, with 6 bases between. This CDR3 spans 13 amino acids. CDR1 SGDLS and CDR2 YYNGEE come from the germline V gene. This chain's CDR3 is CASSKPSTDTQYF. The CDR3 DNA is TGTGCCAGCAGCAAGCCTAGCACAGATACGCAGTATTTT.

The V and J genes are TRBV28 and TRBJ2-7, with D perhaps matching TRBD1 or TRBD2 (5 bases each). The CDR3 runs to 15 residues. Germline V gives CDR1 MDHEN, CDR2 SYDVKM. V lost 4 bases and J lost 2, with 15 bases in between. CDR3 amino acids: CASSSGTRIPYEQYF. Written as DNA, the CDR3 is TGTGCCAGCAGTTCCGGGACCAGGATTCCCTACGAGCAGTACTTC.

The chain joins TRBV28 to TRBJ2-5, with D uncertain. Between the trimmed V and J ends, which lost 4 bases and 3 bases, there was a span of 15 bases. Germline CDR1 is MDHEN and CDR2 is SYDVKM. The length of the CDR3 is 15 residues. CDR3 DNA: TGTGCCAGCAGTTCCTTTAAGGGTTGGAAAGAGACCCAGTACTTC. It encodes CASSSFKGWKETQYF.

This chain connects TRBV5-1 to TRBJ1-1; 7 bases map to TRBD1. This CDR3 is built from 14 residues. Germline CDR1 reads SGHRS; CDR2 reads YFSETQ. The V and J ends lost 6 bases and 2 bases, in that order; junction bases with no gene match: 7. CDR3 sequence reads: CASNSGQTNTEAFF. CDR3 nucleotides: TGCGCCAGCAACTCGGGACAGACAAACACTGAAGCTTTCTTT.

V is TRBV30 and J is TRBJ1-2; 11 nucleotides agree with TRBD1. CDR3 size: 15 residues. Germline CDR1 and CDR2: GTSNPN and SVGIG (reference sequence). V lost 8 bases, J lost 1 base, and 9 bases stayed unmatched. For the CDR3, the DNA is TGTGCCGGGCGGACAGGGGGCTTCCTTAACTATGGCTACACCTTC. Translating it yields CAGRTGGFLNYGYTF. Complete variable domain (other parts from reference TRBV30 and TRBJ1-2): SQTIHQWPATLVQPVGSPLSLECTVEGTSNPNLYWYRQAAGRGLQLLFYSVGIGQISSEVPQNLSASRPQDRQFILSSKKLLLSDSGFYLCAGRTGGFLNYGYTFGSGTRLTVV.

At least ten counts were recorded for this clone. The V and J genes are TRBV10-1 and TRBJ2-2; D unclear. Germline V lookup: CDR1 WNHNN, CDR2 SYGVQD (reference sequence). This CDR3 has 13 amino acids. V was pared by 9 bases and J by 2 bases, with 10 bases between. Here the CDR3 reads CASLQPNTGELFF. For the CDR3, the DNA is TGCGCCAGTTTACAGCCAAACACCGGGGAGCTGTTTTTT.

The genes are TRBV5-4 and TRBJ2-1; no clear D gene. Germline CDR1 reads SGHNT; CDR2 reads YYREEE (reference sequence). The ends were cut back, 4 bases at V and 9 bases at J, with 14 bases in the middle. The CDR3 loop spans 13 amino acids. The CDR3 DNA follows: TGTGCCAGCAGCCCACCCTCTTCAGGTGAGCAGTTCTTC. This gives the protein CASSPPSSGEQFF.

This rearrangement joins TRBV11-3 to TRBJ2-1; no reliable D call. V lost 4 bases and J 0 bases, leaving 16 bases between the germline ends. This CDR3 comprises 17 residues. Germline V CDR1 and CDR2: SGHNT, YENEEA. The CDR3 DNA is TGTGCCAGCAGCTCCCTGTCCGGTCCGAGCTCCTACAATGAGCAGTTCTTC. This encodes CASSSLSGPSSYNEQFF.

V usage is TRBV3-1 (or the pseudogene TRBV3-2) and J usage is TRBJ2-3; 7 bases line up with TRBD2. Germline V lookup: CDR1 LGHDT, CDR2 YNNKEL (reference sequence). V dropped 3 bases and J dropped 3; count of bases not matched to a gene: 6. This CDR3 has 15 residues. Here the CDR3 DNA reads TGTGCCAGCAGCCATGCGGGAGTTTTAACAGATACGCAGTATTTT. It specifies CASSHAGVLTDTQYF.

The chain recombines TRBV3-1 (or the pseudogene TRBV3-2) with TRBJ1-5; D call uncertain. CDR3 length equals 19 residues. The V and J ends lost 0 bases and 0 bases respectively, with 18 bases between them. Germline CDR1 and CDR2: LGHDT and YNNKEL (reference sequence). This CDR3 reads CASSQDCGSEEYSNQPQHF. CDR3 nucleotide sequence: TGTGCCAGCAGCCAAGATTGCGGATCTGAAGAGTATAGCAATCAGCCCCAGCATTTT.

The chain is built from TRBV27 and TRBJ2-2, with 10 bases lining up with TRBD2. The junction had 5 bases not matched to a gene; V was cut back by 3 bases and J by 7 bases. Germline V gene sequence: CDR1 MNHEY, CDR2 SMNVEV (reference sequence). The CDR3 is 15 residues long. The CDR3 DNA reads TGTGCCAGCAGTTTGGCTAGCGGGAGCGGCGGGGAGCTGTTTTTT. Translation: CASSLASGSGGELFF.

The chain joins TRBV9 to TRBJ2-1; possibly TRBD1 or TRBD2 for D (6 bases each). The CDR3 loop spans 16 amino acids. The V gene's germline CDR1 is SGDLS and CDR2 YYNGEE. The germline V and J ends were trimmed by 0 bases and 5 bases, with 15 bases remaining between them. The CDR3 region is CASSVALGGRDNEQFF. CDR3 nucleotide sequence: TGTGCCAGCAGCGTAGCTTTAGGGGGGCGCGACAATGAGCAGTTCTTC.

The sample holds a few counts of this clone. The chain links TRBV14 to TRBJ1-2; 10 positions agree with TRBD1. This CDR3 is built from 15 residues. The J segment lost 4 bases and the V segment lost 4 bases, leaving 6 bases of the junction unmatched. CDR1 and CDR2 from the germline V gene are SGHDN and FVKESK. CDR3 nucleotide sequence: TGTGCCAGCAGCCGGGGACAGGGGTCCCCCTATGGCTACACCTTC. Amino acids: CASSRGQGSPYGYTF.

The chain couples TRBV2 to TRBJ1-1; tentatively, D is TRBD1 (5 bases). The CDR3 sequence is 14 residues long. V was shortened by 5 bases and J by 1 base, with 11 bases between the two germline ends. Germline values: CDR1 SNHLY, CDR2 FYNNEI. CDR3 DNA: TGTGCCAGCAGTCCCGGGACTGGGAACACTGAAGCTTTCTTT. Its translation: CASSPGTGNTEAFF.

The chain joins TRBV3-1 (or the pseudogene TRBV3-2) to TRBJ2-1, with 11 bases identical to TRBD2. The CDR3 consists of 19 residues. Germline trimming cut 4 bases from V and 5 bases from J; bases unmatched to any gene: 16. Germline CDR1 reads LGHDT; CDR2 reads YNNKEL (reference sequence). The CDR3 region is CASSLGLAGALGADNEQFF. The CDR3 DNA reads as TGTGCCAGCAGCCTCGGACTAGCGGGTGCCCTCGGGGCCGACAATGAGCAGTTCTTC.

The J gene is TRBJ1-1, the V gene TRBV28; D might be TRBD1 (6 bases). CDR3 length: 13 residues. CDR1 and CDR2 from the germline V gene are MDHEN and SYDVKM. The V end lost 5 bases, the J end lost 7 bases, and 14 bases lay between the germline ends. DNA of the CDR3: TGTGCCAGCAGTCCTCAGGGGTATGGTGAAGCTTTCTTT. Translating it yields CASSPQGYGEAFF.

The V call is TRBV11-3, the J call TRBJ1-1; D is unresolved. Germline V gene lookup returns CDR1 SGHNT and CDR2 YENEEA. This CDR3 has 13 residues. V dropped 2 bases and J dropped 2 bases, with 6 bases sitting between them. DNA for the CDR3: TGTGCCAGCAGCTTAAAGAGAAACACTGAAGCTTTCTTT. It translates to CASSLKRNTEAFF.

CDR3 protein: CASSSPGTGYEQYF. CDR3 bases: TGTGCCAGCAGTTCCCCGGGTACCGGCTACGAGCAGTACTTC. The rearrangement links TRBV6-5 to TRBJ2-7, with no clear D. Per the germline V gene, CDR1 is MNHEY and CDR2 is SVGAGI. Trimming left V 4 bases short and J 3 bases short, with 13 bases between. The CDR3 runs 14 residues.

The V call is TRBV4-1, the J call TRBJ2-5, with unresolved D. The CDR3 has 14 residues. Trimming left V 4 bases short and J 1 base short, with 10 bases between. Looked up from germline, CDR1 is MGHRA and CDR2 is YSYEKL. This chain's CDR3 is CASSPMGSQETQYF. As DNA, the CDR3 is TGCGCCAGCAGCCCGATGGGGTCCCAAGAGACCCAGTACTTC.

This chain joins TRBV7-9 and TRBJ2-1, with unresolved D. Germline CDR1 and CDR2: SEHNR and FQNEAQ (reference sequence). V shed 6 bases and J shed 0 bases, with 21 bases lying between them. CDR3 length: 18 residues. The CDR3 DNA follows: TGTGCCAGCAGTATAAATACCCGCTCAGGAGTCTCCTACAATGAGCAGTTCTTC. Amino acids: CASSINTRSGVSYNEQFF.

The CDR3 is CASSLRQVDNSPLHF. The CDR3 region has the DNA TGTGCCAGCAGCCTTCGACAGGTGGATAATTCACCCCTCCACTTT. The chain has TRBV7-6 and TRBJ1-6; a weak D match, TRBD1 (6 bases). Trimming cost V 5 bases and J 5 bases, with 13 bases left between them. The germline V gene encodes CDR1 SGHVS and CDR2 FNYEAQ. This CDR3 has 15 amino acids.

The CDR3, as DNA: TGTGCCAGCTCACTCTCCGTAGGGGGGGCCAACGTCCTGACTTTC. As protein: CASSLSVGGANVLTF. V gene TRBV18 combines with J gene TRBJ2-6; D is undetermined. The CDR3 has 15 residues. Germline-derived CDR1 and CDR2 are KGHSH and LQKENI. Trimming pared 4 bases from V and 4 bases from J, leaving 11 bases between. The entire variable domain, with the rest obtained from reference TRBV18 and TRBJ2-6, is as follows: NAGVMQNPRHLVRRRGQEARLRCSPMKGHSHVYWYRQLPEEGLKFMVYLQKENIIDESGMPKERFSAEFPKEGPSILRIQQVVRGDSAAYFCASSLSVGGANVLTFGAGSRLTVL.

The chain employs TRBV24-1 and TRBJ1-5; possible D gene TRBD1, 6 bases. The germline V and J ends were trimmed by 3 bases and 1 base, with 18 bases remaining between them. The CDR3 is 18 amino acids. CDR1 and CDR2 (germline): KGHDR, SFDVKD. CDR3 amino acids: CATSDPEGTPVSNQPQHF. As DNA, the CDR3 is TGTGCCACCAGTGATCCAGAAGGGACACCGGTAAGCAATCAGCCCCAGCATTTT.

The chain couples TRBV7-2 to TRBJ2-1, with D tentatively TRBD1 or TRBD2 (5 bases each). CDR3 size: 15 residues. V was cut by 0 bases and J by 9 bases, with 15 bases left in between. The V gene's germline CDR1 is SGHTA and CDR2 FQGNSA. CDR3 sequence reads: CASSLALGRRGEQFF. CDR3 DNA sequence: TGTGCCAGCAGCTTAGCGCTGGGACGAAGGGGTGAGCAGTTCTTC. Full variable domain (missing parts from reference TRBV7-2 and TRBJ2-1): GAGVSQSPSNKVTEKGKDVELRCDPISGHTALYWYRQSLGQGLEFLIYFQGNSAPDKSGLPSDRFSAERTGGSVSTLTIQRTQQEDSAVYLCASSLALGRRGEQFFGPGTRLTVL.